This T cell receptor beta chain emerged from a study of blood T cell repertoires in COVID-19. Across the study: PBMCs, B-cell-depleted T cells, or T cells were the source of the cDNA or gDNA that made up the material.

Individuals aged about 18 to 90 years were recruited from about two dozen US areas. CDR1 is SGHAT and CDR2 is FQNNGV in the germline V gene. Trimming left V 5 bases short and J 4 bases short, with 11 bases between. The CDR3 is 13 amino acids. The data were produced by immunoSEQ multiplex PCR, yet TCRdb's version contains in-frame clones alone and is incomplete. The sample consists of roughly 250,000 clones, roughly 86% of them appearing once. The sequenced material came from PBMCs or T cells enriched from blood (not recorded which). The source of this sequence is a woman in her forties with acute COVID-19. The rearrangement joins TRBV11-2 to TRBJ1-2; D unclear. CDR3 in amino acids: CASSQPGGYGYTF. The CDR3 region has the DNA TGTGCCAGCAGCCAGCCGGGAGGCTATGGCTACACCTTC.